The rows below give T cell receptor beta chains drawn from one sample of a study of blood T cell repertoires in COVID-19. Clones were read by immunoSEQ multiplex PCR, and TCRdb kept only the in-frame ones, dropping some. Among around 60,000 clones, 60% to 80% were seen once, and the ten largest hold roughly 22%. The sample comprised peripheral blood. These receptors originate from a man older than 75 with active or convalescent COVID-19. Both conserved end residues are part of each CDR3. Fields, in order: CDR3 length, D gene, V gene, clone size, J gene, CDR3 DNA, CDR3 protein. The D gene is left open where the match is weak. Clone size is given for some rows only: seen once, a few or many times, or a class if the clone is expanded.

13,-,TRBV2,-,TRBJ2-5,TGTGCCAGCAGTGATACGGTACAAGAGACCCAGTACTTC,CASSDTVQETQYF
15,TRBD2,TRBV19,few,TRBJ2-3,TGTGCCAGTAGCCCCGCCAGCGGGGAGGGAGGTACGCAGTATTTT,CASSPASGEGGTQYF
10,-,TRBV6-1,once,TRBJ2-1,TGTGCCAGCAGTGATCGTGAGCAGTTCTTC,CASSDREQFF
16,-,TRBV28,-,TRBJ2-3,TGTGCCAGCAGAAACAACAGGGTCGGGGCCACAGATACGCAGTATTTT,CASRNNRVGATDTQYF
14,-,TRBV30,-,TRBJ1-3,TGTGCCTGGACCCGACAGCGCTCTGGAAACACCATATATTTT,CAWTRQRSGNTIYF
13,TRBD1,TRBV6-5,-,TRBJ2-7,TGTGCCAGCATGGGCAGGGGGCGGTACGAGCAGTACTTC,CASMGRGRYEQYF
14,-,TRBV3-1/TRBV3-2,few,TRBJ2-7,TGTGCCAGCAGCCCGACCGCCGGGGGATACGAGCAGTACTTC,CASSPTAGGYEQYF
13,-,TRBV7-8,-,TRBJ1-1,TGTGCCAGCAGCTATGGAGGGAACACTGAAGCTTTCTTT,CASSYGGNTEAFF
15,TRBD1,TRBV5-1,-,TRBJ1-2,TGCGCCAGCAGCACTTACACAGGGGGCGAGTATGGCTACACCTTC,CASSTYTGGEYGYTF
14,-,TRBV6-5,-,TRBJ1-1,TGTGCCACCCTTGGCAGGGTGACGAACACTGAAGCTTTCTTT,CATLGRVTNTEAFF
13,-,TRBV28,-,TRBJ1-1,TGTGCCAGCAGTCCAAATGTTGGACAGGAAGCTTTCTTT,CASSPNVGQEAFF
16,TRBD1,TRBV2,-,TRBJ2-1,TGTGCCAGCAGTGAATTAGGAACAGGGGGTGCCAATGAGCAGTTCTTC,CASSELGTGGANEQFF
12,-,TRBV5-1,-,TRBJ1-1,TGCGCCAGCAGACAGGGGAACACTGAAGCTTTCTTT,CASRQGNTEAFF
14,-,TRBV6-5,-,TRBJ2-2,TGTGCCAGCAGGAAGACAGTGAACACCGGGGAGCTGTTTTTT,CASRKTVNTGELFF
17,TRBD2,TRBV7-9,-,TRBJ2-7,TGTGCCAGCAGCTTTGGCCTAGCGGGCCCAGGCATCTGCGAGCAGTACTTC,CASSFGLAGPGICEQYF
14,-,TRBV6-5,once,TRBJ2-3,TGTGCCAGCATGGAGGGGGCCAACACAGATACGCAGTATTTT,CASMEGANTDTQYF
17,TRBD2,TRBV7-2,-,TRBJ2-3,TGTGCCAGCAGCCCCCGACTAGCGGGGGGGGGAGGGGATACGCAGTATTTT,CASSPRLAGGGGDTQYF
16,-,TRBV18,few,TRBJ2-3,TGTGCCAGCTCACCTGAGGGACTTTCGTTAAGGGATACGCAGTATTTT,CASSPEGLSLRDTQYF
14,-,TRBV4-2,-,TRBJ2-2,TGTGCCAGCAGCCATCCACGAGGGCCCGGGGAGCTGTTTTTT,CASSHPRGPGELFF
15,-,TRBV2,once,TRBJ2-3,TGTGCCAGCACAGGGGCAGATTCCAGCTCAGATACGCAGTATTTT,CASTGADSSSDTQYF
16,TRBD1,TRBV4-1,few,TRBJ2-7,TGCGCCAGCAGCCAACTCCAGGGACAGGGGGCCTACGAGCAGTACTTC,CASSQLQGQGAYEQYF
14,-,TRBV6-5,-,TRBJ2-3,TGTGCCAGCAGTTACTCGGAGCAGGGCGCTACGCAGTATTTT,CASSYSEQGATQYF
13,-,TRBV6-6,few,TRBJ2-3,TGTGCCGGATCGGACAGCCCTATGGATACGCAGTATTTT,CAGSDSPMDTQYF
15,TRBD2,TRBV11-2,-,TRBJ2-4,TGTGCCAGCAGCTCTCCCCGACTAGCAGGAAACATTCAGTACTTC,CASSSPRLAGNIQYF
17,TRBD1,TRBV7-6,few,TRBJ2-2,TGTGCCAGCAGCTTATCGATGGGACAGGGGTCCACCGGGGAGCTGTTTTTT,CASSLSMGQGSTGELFF
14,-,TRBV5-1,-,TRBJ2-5,TGCGCCAGCAGCTTTCAGGCGGGGCAAGAGACCCAGTACTTC,CASSFQAGQETQYF
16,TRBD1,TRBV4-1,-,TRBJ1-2,TGCGCCAGCAGCCAAGAAGGGGGAGGACAGGACTATGGCTACACCTTC,CASSQEGGGQDYGYTF
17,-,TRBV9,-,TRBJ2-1,TGTGCCAGCAGCGTAGGAGGGGCGGGAAATTACCACAATGAGCAGTTCTTC,CASSVGGAGNYHNEQFF
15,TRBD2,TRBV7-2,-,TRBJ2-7,TGTGCCAGCAGCTTAATAGCGGGAACCTCCTACGAGCAGTACTTC,CASSLIAGTSYEQYF
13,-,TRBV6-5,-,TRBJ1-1,TGTGCCAGCAATAGAGTAGTGAACACTGAAGCTTTCTTT,CASNRVVNTEAFF
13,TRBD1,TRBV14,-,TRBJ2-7,TGTGCCAGCAGCCCCCTGGACAGGCCCGAGCAGTACTTC,CASSPLDRPEQYF
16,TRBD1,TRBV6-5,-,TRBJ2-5,TGTGCCAGCAGTTACCATACAGGGGTTGTCCAAGAGACCCAGTACTTC,CASSYHTGVVQETQYF
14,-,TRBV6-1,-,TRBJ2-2,TGTGCCAGCAGTGAAAATCTCGGGACCGGGGAGCTGTTTTTT,CASSENLGTGELFF
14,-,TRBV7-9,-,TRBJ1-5,TGTGCCAGCAGCCACAGGGATAGCAATCAGCCCCAGCATTTT,CASSHRDSNQPQHF
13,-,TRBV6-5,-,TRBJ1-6,TGTGCCAGCAGGGGAGGGAGATCATCACCCCTCCACTTT,CASRGGRSSPLHF
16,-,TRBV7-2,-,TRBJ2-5,TGTGCCAGCAGCCCGCCGGGACTCACTCAACTAGAGACCCAGTACTTC,CASSPPGLTQLETQYF
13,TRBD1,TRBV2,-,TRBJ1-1,TGTGCCAGTGGAGGACAGGGATGGACTGAAGCTTTCTTT,CASGGQGWTEAFF
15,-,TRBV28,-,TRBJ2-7,TGTGCCAGCAGTTTATTGGGCCAGGGGGGCTACGAGCAGTACTTC,CASSLLGQGGYEQYF
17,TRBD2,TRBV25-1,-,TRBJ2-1,TGTGCCAGCAGTTTAGCGCAAAGGAGCGGGAGCTACAATGAGCAGTTCTTC,CASSLAQRSGSYNEQFF